These 27 T cell receptor beta chains came from one sample sequenced in a study of CD8 T cells in Susac syndrome (dated by TCRdb to between 2017 and 2020). Library preparation employed the immunoSEQ multiplex PCR assay. RNA was extracted with the RNeasy kit and roughly 0.5 to 1 ug was reverse transcribed using random hexamers. The raw public reads went through TCRdb reprocessing: fastp at Q25, MiXCR clone calling, in-frame beta chains kept. Each CDR3 protein gets just one entry, which takes the most common genes and DNA from the rows behind it. Within this sample are 150,000 to 200,000 distinct CDR3 sequences, with approximately 93% of them counted one time only. The ten largest clones represent roughly 0.1% of the sample. Sequenced input: CD4+ T cells from PBMCs. Source of these receptors: a human donor with multiple sclerosis.

The gene calls are TRBV19 and TRBJ1-5; no definite D call. The CDR3 loop spans 13 amino acids. The ends were cut back, 3 bases at V and 7 bases at J, with 10 bases in the middle. CDR1 is LNHDA, CDR2 SQIVND, per germline (reference sequence). CDR3 in DNA: TGTGCCAGTAGTATTGAAGGGAGGCAGCCCCAGCATTTT. Its protein is CASSIEGRQPQHF.

V and J are TRBV7-9 and TRBJ1-6; D is unclear. The germline V and J ends were trimmed by 0 bases and 12 bases, with 6 bases remaining between them. Germline CDR1 SEHNR, CDR2 FQNEAQ (reference sequence). There are 12 residues in the CDR3. The CDR3 nucleotides read TGTGCCAGCAGCTTAGCGCGGGGACCCCTCCACTTT. Translation gives CASSLARGPLHF.

V usage is TRBV29-1 and J usage is TRBJ1-3, with a weak D call TRBD1 (6 bases). The CDR3 is 14 residues long. V lost 6 bases and J lost 3, with 15 bases in between. Germline V gene lookup returns CDR1 SQVTM and CDR2 ANQGSEA. CDR3 protein: CSVREQGSGNTIYF. For the CDR3, the DNA is TGCAGCGTCCGGGAACAGGGAAGTGGAAACACCATATATTTT.

The chain uses TRBV6-2 or TRBV6-3 and TRBJ1-1, with D uncertain. V was shortened by 1 base and J by 8 bases, with 11 bases between the two germline ends. The CDR3 consists of 13 residues. From germline, CDR1 is MNHEY and CDR2 SVGEGT. This CDR3 is CASSYLTLGEAFF. In DNA, the CDR3 is TGTGCCAGCAGTTACTTGACCCTGGGCGAAGCTTTCTTT.

The chain recombines TRBV12-3 or TRBV12-4 with TRBJ2-2; no clear D gene. Trimming stripped 6 bases from V and 0 bases from J, with 2 bases between. CDR3 length equals 12 residues. Here the CDR3 DNA reads TGTGCCAGCAGGCCGAACACCGGGGAGCTGTTTTTT. It translates to CASRPNTGELFF.

V gene TRBV6-6 combines with J gene TRBJ2-5, with 8 bases lining up with TRBD2. Germline lookup yields CDR1 MNHNY and CDR2 SVGAGI (reference sequence). The length of the CDR3 is 15 residues. Trimming cost V 7 bases and J 2 bases; bases outside gene matches: 9. This CDR3 is CASKAGVGGQETQYF. The CDR3 DNA is TGTGCCAGCAAAGCGGGAGTAGGGGGGCAAGAGACCCAGTACTTC.

The V gene is TRBV5-1, the J gene TRBJ2-3; 12 nucleotides match TRBD2. With V trimmed by 4 bases and J by 3 bases, 15 bases remained unmatched. Germline V gene sequence: CDR1 SGHRS, CDR2 YFSETQ. This CDR3 comprises 19 residues. The CDR3, as DNA: TGCGCCAGCAGCCCACGGACTAGCGGGGTCCCTGGTAGGACAGATACGCAGTATTTT. This encodes CASSPRTSGVPGRTDTQYF.

This chain connects TRBV5-1 to TRBJ2-5; 8 bases agree with TRBD2. Unmatched junction bases numbered 8, after V lost 3 bases and J lost 7 bases. CDR1 and CDR2 from the germline V gene are SGHRS and YFSETQ. The CDR3 contains 14 residues. This CDR3 is CASSSGTAGGTQYF. The DNA for the CDR3 is TGCGCCAGCAGCTCTGGGACGGCGGGGGGGACCCAGTACTTC. The variable domain in full, completed from reference TRBV5-1 and TRBJ2-5, reads KAGVTQTPRYLIKTRGQQVTLSCSPISGHRSVSWYQQTPGQGLQFLFEYFSETQRNKGNFPGRFSGRQFSNSRSEMNVSTLELGDSALYLCASSSGTAGGTQYFGPGTRLLVL.

The chain carries TRBV5-1 and TRBJ2-7; 9 nucleotides agree with TRBD2. The CDR3 is made up of 13 amino acids. Germline V gene data show CDR1 as SGHRS and CDR2 as YFSETQ. The trim removed 6 bases at V and 5 bases at J, leaving 6 bases unmatched. The CDR3 here is CASTLSGSDEQYF. The CDR3 bases are TGCGCCAGCACTCTTAGCGGGAGTGACGAGCAGTACTTC.

This clonotype appeared once. V is TRBV6-5 and J is TRBJ1-1; D is ambiguous. V lost 2 bases and J 4 bases, leaving 11 bases between the germline ends. CDR3 length equals 14 residues. CDR1 and CDR2 from the germline V gene are MNHEY and SVGAGI. The CDR3 loop reads CASSYLAPGTEAFF. The CDR3 nucleotides are TGTGCCAGCAGTTACCTGGCCCCGGGCACTGAAGCTTTCTTT.

The chain joins TRBV19 to TRBJ2-7; perhaps TRBD1 as D (5 bases). V shed 1 base and J shed 7 bases, with 14 bases lying between them. CDR3 length: 14 residues. Per germline, CDR1 LNHDA and CDR2 SQIVND (reference sequence). The CDR3, as DNA: TGTGCCAGTAGTATAGGGGGCAGCCAGGATGAGCAGTACTTC. Amino acid sequence: CASSIGGSQDEQYF.

The chain couples TRBV28 to TRBJ2-5; D gene uncertain. This CDR3 contains 14 residues. Germline V gene sequence: CDR1 MDHEN, CDR2 SYDVKM. The V gene lost 1 base and the J gene lost 2 bases, with 8 bases spanning the gap. The CDR3 nucleotides are TGTGCCAGCAGTTTATTTTTGGGACAAGAGACCCAGTACTTC. This encodes CASSLFLGQETQYF.

The genes are TRBV5-1 and TRBJ1-1; TRBD1 aligns across 8 bases. The germline gives CDR1 SGHRS, CDR2 YFSETQ. The CDR3 runs to 14 residues. Unmatched junction bases numbered 2, after V lost 4 bases and J lost 0 bases. CDR3 loop: CASSGDRMNTEAFF. CDR3 nucleotides: TGCGCCAGCAGCGGGGACAGGATGAACACTGAAGCTTTCTTT.

The rearrangement joins TRBV19 to TRBJ2-5; 11 bases are shared with TRBD2. Germline assignment: CDR1 LNHDA and CDR2 SQIVND (reference sequence). There are 16 residues in the CDR3. J lost 4 bases, V lost 10 bases, and 14 bases had no gene match. CDR3 coding DNA: TGTGCCACAAGCCCCCTAGCGGGGGGTTCAGCAGAGACCCAGTACTTC. Translated: CATSPLAGGSAETQYF. Supplemented by reference TRBV19 and TRBJ2-5, the full variable domain reads DGGITQSPKYLFRKEGQNVTLSCEQNLNHDAMYWYRQDPGQGLRLIYYSQIVNDFQKGDIAEGYSVSREKKESFPLTVTSAQKNPTAFYLCATSPLAGGSAETQYFGPGTRLLVL.

This chain uses TRBV7-6 with TRBJ2-3, with 11 bases that match TRBD2. Germline-derived CDR1 and CDR2 are SGHVS and FNYEAQ. J was trimmed by 0 bases and V by 6 bases; bases with no gene match: 8. The CDR3 has 17 amino acids. The CDR3 is CASSSGLAGSSTDTQYF. The CDR3 DNA sequence: TGTGCCAGCAGTTCTGGACTAGCGGGTTCAAGCACAGATACGCAGTATTTT.

V is TRBV6-6 and J is TRBJ2-7; TRBD1 matches 9 bases. CDR3 length: 13 residues. Germline V CDR1 and CDR2: MNHNY, SVGAGI (reference sequence). Trimming cost V 6 bases and J 5 bases; bases outside gene matches: 5. CDR3 bases: TGTGCCAGCAGCTCGGGACAGGGCGACGAGCAGTACTTC. It codes for CASSSGQGDEQYF.

The chain carries TRBV9 and TRBJ2-3; 8 bases align to TRBD2. Trimming cost V 0 bases and J 2 bases; bases outside gene matches: 5. The CDR3 covers 16 residues. CDR1 and CDR2 (germline): SGDLS, YYNGEE. The CDR3 coding sequence is TGTGCCAGCAGCGTAGCTGCGGGGGGAGCCACAGATACGCAGTATTTT. The encoded protein is CASSVAAGGATDTQYF.

The chain has TRBV7-9 and TRBJ1-1; D gene ambiguous. The germline V and J ends were trimmed by 5 bases and 0 bases, with 16 bases remaining between them. The CDR3 is 16 residues long. Germline lookup yields CDR1 SEHNR and CDR2 FQNEAQ (reference sequence). The CDR3 region is CASSPRQDGLNTEAFF. CDR3 bases: TGTGCCAGCAGCCCCCGGCAGGACGGGTTGAACACTGAAGCTTTCTTT.

The chain carries TRBV25-1 and TRBJ2-5; no clear D. V was shortened by 3 bases and J by 4 bases, with 6 bases between the two germline ends. The CDR3 totals 12 residues. CDR1 is MGHDK, CDR2 SYGVNS, per germline. CDR3 coding DNA: TGTGCCAGCAGTGAGGATTCAGAGACCCAGTACTTC. Protein sequence: CASSEDSETQYF.

The rearrangement joins TRBV7-2 to TRBJ2-3; D uncertain. The V end lost 4 bases, the J end lost 14 bases, and 19 bases lay between the germline ends. This CDR3 has 13 amino acids. Germline V gene sequence: CDR1 SGHTA, CDR2 FQGNSA. CDR3 loop: CASSSNNSPIRYF. The CDR3 DNA follows: TGTGCCAGCAGCTCCAACAACAGCCCCATTCGGTATTTT.

This clonotype was recorded once. Here the CDR3 reads CASSVGDSTDTQYF. CDR3 coding DNA: TGTGCCAGCAGCGTAGGGGACAGCACAGATACGCAGTATTTT. The chain employs TRBV9 and TRBJ2-3, with D tentatively TRBD1 or TRBD2 (5 bases each). The CDR3 is 14 residues long. Looked up from germline, CDR1 is SGDLS and CDR2 is YYNGEE. Trimming removed 0 bases at V and 0 bases at J, with 5 bases between.

The rearrangement joins TRBV5-1 to TRBJ1-1; D unclear. Germline V gene sequence: CDR1 SGHRS, CDR2 YFSETQ. Between the trimmed V and J ends, which lost 0 bases and 4 bases, there was a span of 7 bases. The CDR3 has 13 residues. The CDR3 region is CASSLGAGTEAFF. The CDR3 DNA reads as TGCGCCAGCAGCTTGGGGGCGGGCACTGAAGCTTTCTTT.

The V gene is TRBV7-2, the J gene TRBJ2-7, with 11 positions matching TRBD2. V lost 5 bases and J lost 7; bases outside the gene matches: 10. CDR3 size: 15 residues. Germline assignment: CDR1 SGHTA and CDR2 FQGNSA. The CDR3 sequence is CASSPLAGGIGEQYF. The CDR3, as DNA: TGTGCCAGCAGCCCTCTAGCGGGAGGAATTGGAGAGCAGTACTTC.

The genes are TRBV28 and TRBJ2-7, with D perhaps TRBD1 (5 bases). Germline CDR1 is MDHEN and CDR2 is SYDVKM. The V and J ends lost 5 bases and 3 bases respectively, with 11 bases between them. The CDR3 contains 13 residues. CDR3 DNA: TGTGCCAGCAGTAAACACCAGGGCTACGAGCAGTACTTC. As protein: CASSKHQGYEQYF. The full variable domain, with the rest looked up from reference TRBV28 and TRBJ2-7, is DVKVTQSSRYLVKRTGEKVFLECVQDMDHENMFWYRQDPGLGLRLIYFSYDVKMKEKGDIPEGYSVSREKKERFSLILESASTNQTSMYLCASSKHQGYEQYFGPGTRLTVT.

The V and J genes are TRBV28 and TRBJ2-4; 9 nucleotides match TRBD2. The V and J ends lost 5 bases and 0 bases, in that order; junction bases with no gene match: 5. Looked up from germline, CDR1 is MDHEN and CDR2 is SYDVKM. CDR3 length equals 16 residues. CDR3 nucleotide sequence: TGTGCCAGCAGTCTCGGTAGCGGGGGAGCCAAAAACATTCAGTACTTC. Translating it yields CASSLGSGGAKNIQYF.

The chain uses TRBV3-1 and TRBJ2-4; D remains ambiguous. CDR3 size: 15 residues. Deletions cut 4 bases from V and 1 base from J, with 11 bases between. CDR1 and CDR2 from the germline V gene are LGHDT and YNNKEL (reference sequence). CDR3 sequence reads: CASSPAKSAKNIQYF. The CDR3 DNA sequence: TGTGCCAGCAGCCCAGCGAAGAGTGCCAAAAACATTCAGTACTTC.

This chain links TRBV4-3 with TRBJ2-1, with no clear D. Germline CDR1 is LGHNA and CDR2 is YSLEER. The V and J ends lost 0 bases and 5 bases respectively, with 5 bases between them. CDR3 length: 13 amino acids. The DNA for the CDR3 is TGCGCCAGCAGCCAAGATATTAACAATGAGCAGTTCTTC. It encodes CASSQDINNEQFF.